Below, 5 T cell receptor beta chains from the same sample are listed, as sequenced in a study of response to subunit inactivated influenza vaccine (dated by TCRdb to 2016 to 2019). Library preparation was by RT-PCR. TCRdb shows the sequencer as Illumina HiSeq 2500. The public sequencing data were trimmed at Q25 with fastp and processed into clonotypes with MiXCR by TCRdb, which kept only in-frame beta chains. Rows matching on CDR3 protein sequence are summarized as one entry with the most common DNA and genes. The table for this sample lists about 530,000 distinct CDR3 sequences; roughly 12% of them were counted only once. The top ten clonotypes cover roughly 10% of the sample. The material was PBMCs from blood, obtained on the day of vaccination. The receptors derive from a man between 50 and 59 years old who received an inactivated influenza vaccine. Donor details come from another sample of the same person, matched by shared clones.

This clonotype was counted a few times. The chain combines TRBV11-2 with TRBJ2-3; 8 nucleotides align to TRBD2. In germline, CDR1 is SGHAT, CDR2 FQNNGV. The CDR3 sequence is 16 residues long. Germline trimming cut 3 bases from V and 0 bases from J; bases unmatched to any gene: 5. In nucleotides, the CDR3 is TGTGCCAGCAGCTTCCGACGGGAGGGTAGCACAGATACGCAGTATTTT. Its protein product is CASSFRREGSTDTQYF.

This clonotype occurred a few times. The chain links TRBV14 to TRBJ2-1; 11 bases are a match to TRBD2. The CDR3 loop spans 16 amino acids. The germline V gene has CDR1 SGHDN and CDR2 FVKESK. V shed 4 bases, J shed 4 bases, and the junction held 6 bases outside the gene matches. CDR3 coding DNA: TGTGCCAGCAGCCTCCTACTAGCGGGAGCTTACAATGAGCAGTTCTTC. Protein product: CASSLLLAGAYNEQFF.

This clonotype was counted a few times. The chain recombines TRBV29-1 with TRBJ1-2; 7 nucleotides align to TRBD1. This CDR3 spans 16 amino acids. The J segment lost 8 bases and the V segment lost 0 bases, leaving 15 bases of the junction unmatched. CDR1 and CDR2 (germline): SQVTM, ANQGSEA. CDR3 bases: TGCAGCGTTGAAGATCCGGTAGGGGGCGGTTTAAGGGGCTACACCTTC. Translating it yields CSVEDPVGGGLRGYTF. Complete variable domain (other parts from reference TRBV29-1 and TRBJ1-2): SAVISQKPSRDICQRGTSLTIQCQVDSQVTMMFWYRQQPGQSLTLIATANQGSEATYESGFVIDKFPISRPNLTFSTLTVSNMSPEDSSIYLCSVEDPVGGGLRGYTFGSGTRLTVV.

In this sample, this clonotype turned up a few times. The chain carries TRBV27 and TRBJ2-1; no clear D gene. The CDR3 length is 15 residues. The ends were cut back, 2 bases at V and 3 bases at J, with 11 bases in the middle. In germline, CDR1 is MNHEY, CDR2 SMNVEV (reference sequence). CDR3 protein: CASSLGLNNYNEQFF. Here the CDR3 DNA reads TGTGCCAGCAGTTTAGGCCTTAACAACTACAATGAGCAGTTCTTC.

This chain links TRBV10-3 with TRBJ2-1; the D is unclear. The germline gives CDR1 ENHRY, CDR2 SYGVKD. CDR3 length equals 15 residues. V was pared by 2 bases and J by 5 bases, with 13 bases between. The CDR3 protein is CAISEVTGTDNEQFF. DNA of the CDR3: TGTGCCATCAGTGAGGTTACGGGCACAGACAATGAGCAGTTCTTC.